This T cell receptor beta chain was obtained from a study of cytomegalovirus exposure and HLA in healthy donors. About the research overall: The Caucasian-associated ancestry cluster contained about four fifths of the approximately 390 genotyped donors.

PCR amplification relied on 60 Vbeta primers (plus 13 Jbeta primers). Method: immunoSEQ multiplex PCR; TCRdb's copy keeps in-frame clones and lacks some. The sample holds about 58,000 clones. V lost 1 base and J 3 bases, leaving 14 bases between the germline ends. The CDR3 sequence is 15 residues long. From germline, CDR1 is SGDLS and CDR2 YYNGEE. Study-level findings and limits: Per a later analysis, about 17,000 TCR beta sequences showed association with HLA alleles at 0.05 false discovery rate.

Note on this clone: What it recognizes is unknown.

This chain joins TRBV9 and TRBJ2-7, with D tentatively TRBD1 (6 bases). This clonotype originated in a woman younger than 35 in good health and CMV-seronegative. The sample comprised PBMCs. The chain's CDR3 is CASSVSPDSYYEQYF. In nucleotides, the CDR3 is TGTGCCAGCAGCGTAAGTCCGGACAGTTACTACGAGCAGTACTTC.